This passage covers 20 T cell receptor beta chains from one sample sequenced in a study of shared clonotypes between healthy human individuals. Profiled with immunoSEQ multiplex PCR; TCRdb holds only in-frame clones, not every one. The sample contains about 1.5 million clones, around 98% of which appear only once. Sequenced: naive CD4+ T cells sorted from blood. Indicated subset: CD45RA+ positively selected. The receptors shown here come from a man between 25 and 39 years old in good health.

The chain combines TRBV5-1 with TRBJ2-1, with a possible D match to TRBD2 (5 bases). V lost 0 bases and J 3 bases, leaving 10 bases between the germline ends. CDR3 length equals 15 residues. The germline CDR1 and CDR2 sequences are SGHRS and YFSETQ. The CDR3 here is CASSLAQAVYNEQFF. CDR3 nucleotides: TGCGCCAGCAGCTTGGCCCAAGCGGTCTACAATGAGCAGTTCTTC.

As for this clone: This same CDR3 is encoded by further DNA sequences in the sample. V usage is TRBV29-1 and J usage is TRBJ2-7; 7 positions agree with TRBD1. The CDR3 consists of 12 residues. V gave up 7 bases and J gave up 2 bases; unmatched junction bases: 5. Germline CDR1 SQVTM, CDR2 ANQGSEA. The DNA for the CDR3 is TGCAGCGCCCGGGACAGCGCCTACGAGCAGTACTTC. The encoded protein is CSARDSAYEQYF.

The chain joins TRBV6-1 to TRBJ1-2; weak D call: TRBD1 (6 bases). The V end was cut by 7 bases, the J end by 9 bases, with 21 bases between. The CDR3 runs to 14 residues. CDR1 is MNHNS, CDR2 SASEGT, per germline. CDR3 loop: CASTLGQGHSSYTF. In DNA form, the CDR3 reads TGTGCCAGCACTCTAGGCCAGGGGCACAGTAGCTACACCTTC.

This clone has only one observation. The V and J genes are TRBV11-2 and TRBJ2-4, with 8 bases aligning to TRBD1. This CDR3 contains 14 residues. Germline CDR1 SGHAT, CDR2 FQNNGV. With V trimmed by 4 bases and J by 6 bases, 5 bases remained unmatched. CDR3 bases: TGTGCCAGCAGCTCCAGGGGGCGGGGAAACATTCAGTACTTC. This encodes CASSSRGRGNIQYF.

The V gene is TRBV6-4, the J gene TRBJ2-2; the D is unclear. The CDR3 contains 12 residues. Germline V gene lookup returns CDR1 MRHNA and CDR2 SNTAGT. Trimming pared 1 base from V and 3 bases from J, leaving 0 bases between. The chain's CDR3 is CASSDYTGELFF. For the CDR3, the DNA is TGTGCCAGCAGTGACTACACCGGGGAGCTGTTTTTT.

This chain joins TRBV5-1 and TRBJ2-7, with unresolved D. The CDR3 contains 14 residues. The ends were cut back, 4 bases at V and 3 bases at J, with 14 bases in the middle. Germline CDR1 and CDR2: SGHRS and YFSETQ. The CDR3 coding sequence is TGCGCCAGCAGCCAACAACACCCTTACTACGAGCAGTACTTC. Protein sequence: CASSQQHPYYEQYF.

This chain links TRBV10-3 with TRBJ2-2; 10 bases line up with TRBD1. Trimming cost V 6 bases and J 0 bases; bases outside gene matches: 7. The CDR3 runs 17 residues. Germline CDR1 reads ENHRY; CDR2 reads SYGVKD. The CDR3 region is CAISTDRGFANTGELFF. CDR3 bases: TGTGCCATCAGCACGGACAGGGGGTTCGCGAACACCGGGGAGCTGTTTTTT.

The chain combines TRBV9 with TRBJ2-3, with D possibly being TRBD1 (6 bases). Trimming stripped 4 bases from V and 2 bases from J, with 17 bases between. Germline lookup yields CDR1 SGDLS and CDR2 YYNGEE. This CDR3 region has 16 residues. For the CDR3, the DNA is TGTGCCAGCAGCTACGGTCCAGGGGTAAACACAGATACGCAGTATTTT. Translation gives CASSYGPGVNTDTQYF.

DNA for the CDR3: TGCGCCAGCAAACCATCCGGGACAGTACTCAATGAGCAGTTCTTC. Translation: CASKPSGTVLNEQFF. This rearrangement joins TRBV5-1 to TRBJ2-1, with TRBD1 matching 7 bases. This CDR3 contains 15 residues. V lost 6 bases to trimming and J lost 6 bases; unmatched junction nucleotides: 12. CDR1 and CDR2 (germline): SGHRS, YFSETQ.

The rearrangement links TRBV29-1 to TRBJ1-2; unclear D gene. The CDR3 covers 14 residues. V dropped 5 bases and J dropped 4 bases, with 17 bases sitting between them. Germline loops: CDR1 SQVTM, CDR2 ANQGSEA. In nucleotides, the CDR3 is TGCAGCGTTTTACGGCCGGTGGTTGGCTATGGCTACACCTTC. This codes for CSVLRPVVGYGYTF.

The chain joins TRBV18 to TRBJ2-7; 9 bases fit TRBD1. CDR3 length equals 13 residues. Germline trimming cut 1 base from V and 12 bases from J; bases unmatched to any gene: 7. The germline V gene encodes CDR1 KGHSH and CDR2 LQKENI. The CDR3 DNA reads TGTGCCAGCTCACCACTCCCCATGGACAGGGGGTACTTC. Translating it yields CASSPLPMDRGYF.

As concerns this clone: Different DNA sequences within this sample yield the same CDR3. This sequence joins TRBV6-5 and TRBJ2-7; D is undetermined. Germline CDR1 and CDR2: MNHEY and SVGAGI. The V end was cut by 0 bases, the J end by 4 bases, with 10 bases between. The CDR3 has 14 residues. The CDR3 sequence is CASSYSIGSYEQYF. The DNA of the CDR3 is TGTGCCAGCAGTTACTCGATCGGTAGTTACGAGCAGTACTTC.

This clone appeared once. The CDR3 nucleotides are TGTGCCAGCAGCTTAGGATGGGACTCGCTGGAGACCCAGTACTTC. It specifies CASSLGWDSLETQYF. The V gene is TRBV7-7, the J gene TRBJ2-5, with a tentative D call TRBD2 (6 bases). Trimming took 1 base from V and 5 from J, leaving 14 bases between them. Germline V lookup: CDR1 SSHAT, CDR2 FNYEAQ (reference sequence). This CDR3 spans 15 amino acids. Combining the CDR3 with reference TRBV7-7 and TRBJ2-5 gives the whole variable domain GAGVSQSPRYKVTKRGQDVTLRCDPISSHATLYWYQQALGQGPEFLTYFNYEAQPDKSGLPSDRFSAERPEGSISTLTIQRTEQRDSAMYRCASSLGWDSLETQYFGPGTRLLVL.

This chain uses TRBV5-6 with TRBJ1-1; D is ambiguous. Germline V lookup: CDR1 SGHDT, CDR2 YYEEEE. V lost 3 bases to trimming and J lost 0 bases, with 18 bases between them. The CDR3 length is 17 residues. The CDR3 DNA reads as TGTGCCAGCAGCTGGAGGGAACACCTACACATGAACACTGAAGCTTTCTTT. Translating gives CASSWREHLHMNTEAFF.

The chain joins TRBV12-5 to TRBJ1-1, with a possible D match to TRBD1 (5 bases). The length of the CDR3 is 16 residues. Trimming removed 1 base at V and 1 base at J, with 13 bases between. In germline, CDR1 is LGHNT, CDR2 FRNRAP. In nucleotides, the CDR3 is TGTGCTAGTGGTTTGGGGGGGTTTGACGGGAACACTGAAGCTTTCTTT. It encodes CASGLGGFDGNTEAFF.

This chain links TRBV5-4 with TRBJ2-5; the D gene is possibly TRBD1 (6 bases). This CDR3 contains 14 residues. Germline V gene data show CDR1 as SGHNT and CDR2 as YYREEE (reference sequence). V was trimmed by 3 bases and J by 2 bases, leaving 11 bases between them. The CDR3: CASSYEDRQETQYF. In DNA, the CDR3 is TGTGCCAGCAGCTACGAAGACAGGCAAGAGACCCAGTACTTC.

This clone was seen more than once but under ten times. The CDR3 region is CASSWSYNEQFF. CDR3 nucleotide sequence: TGTGCCAGCAGCTGGTCCTACAATGAGCAGTTCTTC. This chain uses TRBV5-6 with TRBJ2-1; D gene uncertain. V dropped 3 bases and J dropped 1 base, with 2 bases sitting between them. Germline V gene data show CDR1 as SGHDT and CDR2 as YYEEEE. The CDR3 consists of 12 residues.

This clone has only one observation. This chain joins TRBV4-3 and TRBJ2-1; 9 bases map to TRBD2. The ends lost 6 bases at V and 0 bases at J; junction bases unmatched: 9. Germline CDR1 LGHNA, CDR2 YSLEER. The CDR3 is 17 amino acids. CDR3 protein: CASRQFVSGSSYNEQFF. The CDR3 bases are TGCGCCAGCAGACAATTCGTTAGCGGGAGCTCCTACAATGAGCAGTTCTTC.

This chain links TRBV6-1 with TRBJ2-5; perhaps TRBD2 as D (5 bases). V lost 7 bases to trimming and J lost 1 base, with 10 bases between them. CDR3 size: 13 residues. The V gene's germline CDR1 is MNHNS and CDR2 SASEGT. For the CDR3, the DNA is TGTGCCAGCACTAGGAGGCTCCAAGAGACCCAGTACTTC. As protein: CASTRRLQETQYF.

This clone was found once. The chain links TRBV7-2 to TRBJ2-4, with 7 bases aligning to TRBD1. The CDR3 consists of 12 residues. The germline V gene encodes CDR1 SGHTA and CDR2 FQGNSA. V was clipped by 5 bases and J by 7 bases; unmatched bases: 2. In nucleotides, the CDR3 is TGTGCCAGCAGCCTCAGGGGGAACATTCAGTACTTC. Its protein product is CASSLRGNIQYF.